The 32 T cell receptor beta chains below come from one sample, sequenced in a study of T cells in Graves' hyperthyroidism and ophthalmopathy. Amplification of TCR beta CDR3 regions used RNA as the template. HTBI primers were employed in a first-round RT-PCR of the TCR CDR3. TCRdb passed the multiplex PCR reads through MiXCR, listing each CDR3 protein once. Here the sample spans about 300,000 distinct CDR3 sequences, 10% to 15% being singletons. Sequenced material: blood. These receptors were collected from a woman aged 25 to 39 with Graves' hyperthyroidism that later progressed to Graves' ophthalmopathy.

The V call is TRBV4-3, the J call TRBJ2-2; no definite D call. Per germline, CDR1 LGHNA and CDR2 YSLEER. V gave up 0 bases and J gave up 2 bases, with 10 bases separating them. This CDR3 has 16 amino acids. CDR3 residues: CASSQDSAFNTGELFF. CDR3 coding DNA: TGCGCCAGCAGCCAAGATTCAGCGTTCAACACCGGGGAGCTGTTTTTT.

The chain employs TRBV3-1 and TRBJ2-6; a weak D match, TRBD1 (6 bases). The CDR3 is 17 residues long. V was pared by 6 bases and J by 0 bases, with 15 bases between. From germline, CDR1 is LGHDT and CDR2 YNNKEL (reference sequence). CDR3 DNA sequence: TGTGCCAGCAGTAAGACAGGTCTTCTCTCTGGGGCCAACGTCCTGACTTTC. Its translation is CASSKTGLLSGANVLTF.

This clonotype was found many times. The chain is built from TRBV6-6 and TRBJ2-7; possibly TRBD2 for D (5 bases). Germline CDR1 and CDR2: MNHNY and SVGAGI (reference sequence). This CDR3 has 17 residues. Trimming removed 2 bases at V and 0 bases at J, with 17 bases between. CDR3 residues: CASSYGQRGLSSYEQYF. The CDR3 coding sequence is TGTGCCAGCAGTTACGGTCAACGAGGGTTAAGCTCCTACGAGCAGTACTTC.

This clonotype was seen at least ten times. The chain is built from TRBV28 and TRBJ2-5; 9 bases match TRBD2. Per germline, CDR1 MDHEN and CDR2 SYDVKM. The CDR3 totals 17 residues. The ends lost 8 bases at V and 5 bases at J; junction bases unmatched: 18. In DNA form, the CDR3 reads TGTGCCAGCGGCGGGGGGGCTATTGGAAAGGAGGGGGAGACCCAGTACTTC. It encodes CASGGGAIGKEGETQYF.

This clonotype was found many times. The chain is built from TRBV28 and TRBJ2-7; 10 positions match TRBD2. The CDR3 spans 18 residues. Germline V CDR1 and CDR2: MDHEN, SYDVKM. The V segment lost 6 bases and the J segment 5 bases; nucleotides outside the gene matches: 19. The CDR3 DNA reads TGTGCCAGCAGCATTGGTTTTCTAAGCGGGAGGGCCCTCCACGAGCAGTACTTC. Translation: CASSIGFLSGRALHEQYF.

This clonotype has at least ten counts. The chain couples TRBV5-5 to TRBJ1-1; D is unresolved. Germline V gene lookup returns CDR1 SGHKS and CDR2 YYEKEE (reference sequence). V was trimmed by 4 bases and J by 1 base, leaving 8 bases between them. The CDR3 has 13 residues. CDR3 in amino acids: CASSQDGNTEAFF. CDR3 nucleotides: TGTGCCAGCAGCCAGGACGGGAACACTGAAGCTTTCTTT.

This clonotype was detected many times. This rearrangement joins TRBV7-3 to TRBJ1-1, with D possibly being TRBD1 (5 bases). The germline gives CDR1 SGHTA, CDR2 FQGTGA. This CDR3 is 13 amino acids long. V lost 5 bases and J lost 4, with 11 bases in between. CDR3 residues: CASSEGWGTEAFF. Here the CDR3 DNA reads TGTGCCAGCAGCGAGGGGTGGGGCACTGAAGCTTTCTTT.

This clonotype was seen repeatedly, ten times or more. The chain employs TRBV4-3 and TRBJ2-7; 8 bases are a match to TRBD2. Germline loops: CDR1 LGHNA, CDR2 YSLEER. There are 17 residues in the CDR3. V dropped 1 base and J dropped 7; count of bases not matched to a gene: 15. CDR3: CASSQVGGAGVSGEQYF. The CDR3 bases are TGCGCCAGCAGCCAAGTTGGTGGAGCGGGAGTCAGTGGTGAGCAGTACTTC.

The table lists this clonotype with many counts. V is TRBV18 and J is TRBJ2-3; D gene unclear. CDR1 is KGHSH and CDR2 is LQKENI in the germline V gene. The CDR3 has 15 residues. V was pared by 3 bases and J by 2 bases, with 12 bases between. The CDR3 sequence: CASSPGPIITDTQYF. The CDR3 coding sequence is TGTGCCAGCTCACCCGGGCCTATCATCACAGATACGCAGTATTTT.

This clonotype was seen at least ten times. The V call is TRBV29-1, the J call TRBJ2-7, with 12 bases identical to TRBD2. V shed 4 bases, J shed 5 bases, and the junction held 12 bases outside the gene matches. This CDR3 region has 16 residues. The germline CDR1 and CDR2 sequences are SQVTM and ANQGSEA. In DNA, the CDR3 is TGCAGCGTTGTCCCTAGCGGGAGGGCAGTGCTCGACGAGCAGTACTTC. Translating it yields CSVVPSGRAVLDEQYF.

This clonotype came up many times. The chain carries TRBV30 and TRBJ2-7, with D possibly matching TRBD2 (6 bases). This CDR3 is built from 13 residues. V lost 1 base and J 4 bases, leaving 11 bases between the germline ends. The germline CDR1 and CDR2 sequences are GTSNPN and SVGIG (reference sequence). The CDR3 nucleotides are TGTGCCTGGAGTGGAGGAGGGGTTTACGAGCAGTACTTC. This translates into CAWSGGGVYEQYF.

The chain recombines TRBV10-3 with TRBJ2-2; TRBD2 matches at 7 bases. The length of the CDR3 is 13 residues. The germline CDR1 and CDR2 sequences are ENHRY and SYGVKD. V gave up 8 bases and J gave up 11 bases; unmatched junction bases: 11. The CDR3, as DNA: TGTGCCATCTCGGGGACTACCTTGGGCGAGCTGTTTTTT. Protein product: CAISGTTLGELFF.

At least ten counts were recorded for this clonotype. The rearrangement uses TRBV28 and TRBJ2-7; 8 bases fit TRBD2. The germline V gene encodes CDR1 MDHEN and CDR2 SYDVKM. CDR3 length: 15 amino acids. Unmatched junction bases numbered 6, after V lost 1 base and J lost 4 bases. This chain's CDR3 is CASSLSAGGYYEQYF. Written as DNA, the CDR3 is TGTGCCAGCAGTTTATCGGCGGGAGGTTATTACGAGCAGTACTTC.

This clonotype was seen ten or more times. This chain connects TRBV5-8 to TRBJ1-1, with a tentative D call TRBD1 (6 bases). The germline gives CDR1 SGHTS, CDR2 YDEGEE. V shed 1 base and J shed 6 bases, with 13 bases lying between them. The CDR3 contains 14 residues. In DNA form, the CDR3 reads TGTGCCAGCAGCTTGATAGAGGGGACACCTGAAGCTTTCTTT. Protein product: CASSLIEGTPEAFF.

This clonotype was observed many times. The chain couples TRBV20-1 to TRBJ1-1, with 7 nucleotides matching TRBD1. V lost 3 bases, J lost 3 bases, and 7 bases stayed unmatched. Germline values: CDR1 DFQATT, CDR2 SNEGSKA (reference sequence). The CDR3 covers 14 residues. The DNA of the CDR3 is TGCAGTGCTAGGCGACAGGGCCTAGACACTGAAGCTTTCTTT. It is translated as CSARRQGLDTEAFF.

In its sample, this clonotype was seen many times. For the CDR3, the DNA is TGTGCCAGCAGTTATTCCGATATTAGCGGGAGACCTTCCTACAATGAGCAGTTCTTC. It encodes CASSYSDISGRPSYNEQFF. J is TRBJ2-1 and V is TRBV6-2 or TRBV6-3, with 9 bases matching TRBD2. Germline V gene sequence: CDR1 MNHEY, CDR2 SVGEGT. The CDR3 covers 19 residues. J lost 1 base, V lost 3 bases, and 13 bases had no gene match.

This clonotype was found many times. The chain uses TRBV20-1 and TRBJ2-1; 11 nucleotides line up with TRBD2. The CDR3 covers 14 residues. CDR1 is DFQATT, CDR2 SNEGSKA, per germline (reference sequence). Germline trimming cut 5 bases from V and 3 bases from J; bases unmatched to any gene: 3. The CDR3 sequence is CSAGGTSGYNEQFF. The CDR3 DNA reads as TGCAGTGCTGGCGGGACTAGCGGCTACAATGAGCAGTTCTTC.

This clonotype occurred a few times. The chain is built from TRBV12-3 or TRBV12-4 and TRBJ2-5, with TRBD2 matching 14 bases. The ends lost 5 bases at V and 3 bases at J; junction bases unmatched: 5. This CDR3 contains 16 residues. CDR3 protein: CASSHGTSGGKETQYF. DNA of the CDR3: TGTGCCAGCAGTCATGGGACTAGCGGGGGAAAAGAGACCCAGTACTTC.

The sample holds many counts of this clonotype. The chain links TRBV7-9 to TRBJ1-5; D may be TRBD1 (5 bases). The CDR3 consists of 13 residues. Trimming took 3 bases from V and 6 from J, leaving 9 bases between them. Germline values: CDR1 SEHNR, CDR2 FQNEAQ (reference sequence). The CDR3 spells CASSFGGSQPQHF. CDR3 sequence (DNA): TGTGCCAGCAGCTTCGGGGGAAGTCAGCCCCAGCATTTT.

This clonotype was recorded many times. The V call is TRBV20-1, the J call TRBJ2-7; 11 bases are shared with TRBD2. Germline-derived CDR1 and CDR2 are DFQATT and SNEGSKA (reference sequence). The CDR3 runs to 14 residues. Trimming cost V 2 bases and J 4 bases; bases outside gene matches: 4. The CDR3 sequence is CSARLAGGSYEQYF. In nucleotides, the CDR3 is TGCAGTGCTAGACTAGCGGGAGGTTCTTACGAGCAGTACTTC.

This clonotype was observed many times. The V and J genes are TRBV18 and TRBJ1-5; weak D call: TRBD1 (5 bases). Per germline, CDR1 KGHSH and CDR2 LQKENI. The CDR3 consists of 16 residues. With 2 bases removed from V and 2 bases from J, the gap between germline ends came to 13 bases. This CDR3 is CASSPEGGVGNQPQHF. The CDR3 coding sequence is TGTGCCAGCTCACCAGAGGGAGGGGTGGGCAATCAGCCCCAGCATTTT.

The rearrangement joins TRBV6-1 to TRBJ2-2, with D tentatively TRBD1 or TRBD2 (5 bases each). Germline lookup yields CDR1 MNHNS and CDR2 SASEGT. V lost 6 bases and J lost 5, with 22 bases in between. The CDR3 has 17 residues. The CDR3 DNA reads TGTGCCAGCAGCCTCTGGATTAATCAGGGAGCGACCGGGGAGCTGTTTTTT. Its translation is CASSLWINQGATGELFF.

The CDR3 DNA is TGTGCCAGTAGTATTATTGGTAAGAATGAGCAGTTCTTC. Translating it yields CASSIIGKNEQFF. The chain employs TRBV19 and TRBJ2-1, with D unresolved. This CDR3 contains 13 residues. Germline V gene sequence: CDR1 LNHDA, CDR2 SQIVND (reference sequence). Trimming shortened V by 3 bases and J by 7 bases, and 10 bases separated the two germline ends.

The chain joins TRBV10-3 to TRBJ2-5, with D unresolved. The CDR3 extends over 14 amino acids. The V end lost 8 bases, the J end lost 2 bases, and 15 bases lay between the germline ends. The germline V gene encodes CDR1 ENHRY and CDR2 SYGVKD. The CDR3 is CAIGRSGSQETQYF. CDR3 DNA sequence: TGTGCCATCGGGCGTTCAGGTAGTCAAGAGACCCAGTACTTC.

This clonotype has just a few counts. The CDR3 is CASSLSERGGYTF. The CDR3 DNA sequence: TGTGCCAGCAGCTTGAGTGAAAGGGGTGGCTACACCTTC. The V and J genes are TRBV7-9 and TRBJ1-2; maybe TRBD1 (5 bases). V gave up 3 bases and J gave up 7 bases, with 12 bases separating them. The CDR3 has 13 residues. Germline CDR1 is SEHNR and CDR2 is FQNEAQ (reference sequence).

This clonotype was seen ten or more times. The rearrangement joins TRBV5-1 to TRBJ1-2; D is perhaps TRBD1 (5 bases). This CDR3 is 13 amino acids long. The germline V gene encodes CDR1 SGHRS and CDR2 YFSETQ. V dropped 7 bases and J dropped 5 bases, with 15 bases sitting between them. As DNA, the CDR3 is TGCGCCAGCGGCTCCCCGGGGGAATATGGCTACACCTTC. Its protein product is CASGSPGEYGYTF.

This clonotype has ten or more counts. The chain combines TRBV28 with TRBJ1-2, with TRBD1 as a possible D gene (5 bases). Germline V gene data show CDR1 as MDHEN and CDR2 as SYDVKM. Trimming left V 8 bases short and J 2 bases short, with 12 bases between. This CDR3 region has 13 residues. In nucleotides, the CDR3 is TGTGCCAGCGCGCTTAACAGGAACTATGGCTACACCTTC. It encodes CASALNRNYGYTF.

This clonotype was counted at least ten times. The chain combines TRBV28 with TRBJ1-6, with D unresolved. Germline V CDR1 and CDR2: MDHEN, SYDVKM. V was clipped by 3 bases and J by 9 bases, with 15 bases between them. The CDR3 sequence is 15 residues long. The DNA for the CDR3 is TGTGCCAGCAGTTTGGGAGGGCCCGCGGGTTCACCCCTCCACTTT. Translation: CASSLGGPAGSPLHF.

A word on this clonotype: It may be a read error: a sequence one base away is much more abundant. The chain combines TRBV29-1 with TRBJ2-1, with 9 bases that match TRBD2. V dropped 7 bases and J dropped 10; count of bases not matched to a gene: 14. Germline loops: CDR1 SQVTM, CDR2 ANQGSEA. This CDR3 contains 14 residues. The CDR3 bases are TGCAGCGGTACACTAGCGGGTGGGATTTGGGAGCAGTTCTTC. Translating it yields CSGTLAGGIWEQFF.

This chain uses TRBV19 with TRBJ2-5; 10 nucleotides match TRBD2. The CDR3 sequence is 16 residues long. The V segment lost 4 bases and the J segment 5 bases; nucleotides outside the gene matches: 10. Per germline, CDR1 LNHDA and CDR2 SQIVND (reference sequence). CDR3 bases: TGTGCCAGTAGTAAGGGGAGCGGGAGGGCCGGGGAGACCCAGTACTTC. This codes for CASSKGSGRAGETQYF.

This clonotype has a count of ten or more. CDR3 region: CASSPVAGGYTDTQYF. The CDR3 bases are TGTGCCAGCTCACCAGTGGCAGGGGGTTACACAGATACGCAGTATTTT. The chain carries TRBV18 and TRBJ2-3; the match to TRBD1 covers 7 bases. With V trimmed by 2 bases and J by 2 bases, 7 bases remained unmatched. The CDR3 covers 16 residues. Germline assignment: CDR1 KGHSH and CDR2 LQKENI.

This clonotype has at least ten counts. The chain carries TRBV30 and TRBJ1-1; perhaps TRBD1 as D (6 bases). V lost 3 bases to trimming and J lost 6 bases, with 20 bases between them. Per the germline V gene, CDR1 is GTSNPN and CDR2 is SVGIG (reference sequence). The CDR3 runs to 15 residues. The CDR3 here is CAWRPVDSLMPEAFF. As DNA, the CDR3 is TGTGCCTGGAGGCCCGTGGACAGTTTGATGCCTGAAGCTTTCTTT.